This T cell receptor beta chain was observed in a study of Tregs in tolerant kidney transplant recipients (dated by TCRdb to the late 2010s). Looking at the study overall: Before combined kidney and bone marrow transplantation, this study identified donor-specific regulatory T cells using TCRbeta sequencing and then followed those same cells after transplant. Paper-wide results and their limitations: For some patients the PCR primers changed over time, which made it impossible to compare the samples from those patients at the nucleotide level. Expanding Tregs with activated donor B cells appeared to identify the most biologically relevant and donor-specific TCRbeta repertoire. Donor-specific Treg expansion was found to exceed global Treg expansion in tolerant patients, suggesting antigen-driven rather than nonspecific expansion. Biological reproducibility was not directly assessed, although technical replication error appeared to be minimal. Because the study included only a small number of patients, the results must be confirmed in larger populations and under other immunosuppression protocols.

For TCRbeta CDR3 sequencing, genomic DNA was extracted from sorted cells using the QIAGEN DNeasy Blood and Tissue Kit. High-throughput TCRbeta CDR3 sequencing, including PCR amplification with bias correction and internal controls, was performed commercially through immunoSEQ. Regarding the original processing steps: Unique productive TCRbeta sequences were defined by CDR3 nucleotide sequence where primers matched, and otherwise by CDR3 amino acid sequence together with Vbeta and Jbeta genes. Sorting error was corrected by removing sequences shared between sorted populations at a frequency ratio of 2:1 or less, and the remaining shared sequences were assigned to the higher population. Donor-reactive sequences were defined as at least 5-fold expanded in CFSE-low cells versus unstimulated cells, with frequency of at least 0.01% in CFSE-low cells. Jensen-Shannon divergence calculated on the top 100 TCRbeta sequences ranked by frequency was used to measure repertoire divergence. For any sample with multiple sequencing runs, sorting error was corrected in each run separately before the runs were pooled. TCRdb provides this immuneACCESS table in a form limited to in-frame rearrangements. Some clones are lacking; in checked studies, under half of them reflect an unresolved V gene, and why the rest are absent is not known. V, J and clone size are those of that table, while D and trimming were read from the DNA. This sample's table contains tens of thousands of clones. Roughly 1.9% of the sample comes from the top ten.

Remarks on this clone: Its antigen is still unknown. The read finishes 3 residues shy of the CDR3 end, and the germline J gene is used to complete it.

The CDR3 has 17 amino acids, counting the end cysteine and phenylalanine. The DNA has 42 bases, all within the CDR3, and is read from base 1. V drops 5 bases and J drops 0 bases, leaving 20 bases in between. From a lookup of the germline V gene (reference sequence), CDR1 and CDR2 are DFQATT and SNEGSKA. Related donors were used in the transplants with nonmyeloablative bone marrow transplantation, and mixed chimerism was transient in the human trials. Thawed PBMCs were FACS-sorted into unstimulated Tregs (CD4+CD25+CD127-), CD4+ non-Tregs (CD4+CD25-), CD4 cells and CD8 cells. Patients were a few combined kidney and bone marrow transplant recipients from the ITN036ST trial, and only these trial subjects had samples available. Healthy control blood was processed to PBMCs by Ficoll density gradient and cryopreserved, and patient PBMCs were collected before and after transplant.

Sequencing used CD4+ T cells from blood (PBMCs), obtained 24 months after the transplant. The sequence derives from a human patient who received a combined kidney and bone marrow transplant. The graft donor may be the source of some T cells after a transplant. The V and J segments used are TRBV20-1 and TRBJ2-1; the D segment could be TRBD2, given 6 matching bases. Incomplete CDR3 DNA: TGCAGTGCTCTCTCGCGAGTCGGTAGCGGCTCCTACAATGAG. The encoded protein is CSALSRVGSGSYNE. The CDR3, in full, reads CSALSRVGSGSYNEQFF.